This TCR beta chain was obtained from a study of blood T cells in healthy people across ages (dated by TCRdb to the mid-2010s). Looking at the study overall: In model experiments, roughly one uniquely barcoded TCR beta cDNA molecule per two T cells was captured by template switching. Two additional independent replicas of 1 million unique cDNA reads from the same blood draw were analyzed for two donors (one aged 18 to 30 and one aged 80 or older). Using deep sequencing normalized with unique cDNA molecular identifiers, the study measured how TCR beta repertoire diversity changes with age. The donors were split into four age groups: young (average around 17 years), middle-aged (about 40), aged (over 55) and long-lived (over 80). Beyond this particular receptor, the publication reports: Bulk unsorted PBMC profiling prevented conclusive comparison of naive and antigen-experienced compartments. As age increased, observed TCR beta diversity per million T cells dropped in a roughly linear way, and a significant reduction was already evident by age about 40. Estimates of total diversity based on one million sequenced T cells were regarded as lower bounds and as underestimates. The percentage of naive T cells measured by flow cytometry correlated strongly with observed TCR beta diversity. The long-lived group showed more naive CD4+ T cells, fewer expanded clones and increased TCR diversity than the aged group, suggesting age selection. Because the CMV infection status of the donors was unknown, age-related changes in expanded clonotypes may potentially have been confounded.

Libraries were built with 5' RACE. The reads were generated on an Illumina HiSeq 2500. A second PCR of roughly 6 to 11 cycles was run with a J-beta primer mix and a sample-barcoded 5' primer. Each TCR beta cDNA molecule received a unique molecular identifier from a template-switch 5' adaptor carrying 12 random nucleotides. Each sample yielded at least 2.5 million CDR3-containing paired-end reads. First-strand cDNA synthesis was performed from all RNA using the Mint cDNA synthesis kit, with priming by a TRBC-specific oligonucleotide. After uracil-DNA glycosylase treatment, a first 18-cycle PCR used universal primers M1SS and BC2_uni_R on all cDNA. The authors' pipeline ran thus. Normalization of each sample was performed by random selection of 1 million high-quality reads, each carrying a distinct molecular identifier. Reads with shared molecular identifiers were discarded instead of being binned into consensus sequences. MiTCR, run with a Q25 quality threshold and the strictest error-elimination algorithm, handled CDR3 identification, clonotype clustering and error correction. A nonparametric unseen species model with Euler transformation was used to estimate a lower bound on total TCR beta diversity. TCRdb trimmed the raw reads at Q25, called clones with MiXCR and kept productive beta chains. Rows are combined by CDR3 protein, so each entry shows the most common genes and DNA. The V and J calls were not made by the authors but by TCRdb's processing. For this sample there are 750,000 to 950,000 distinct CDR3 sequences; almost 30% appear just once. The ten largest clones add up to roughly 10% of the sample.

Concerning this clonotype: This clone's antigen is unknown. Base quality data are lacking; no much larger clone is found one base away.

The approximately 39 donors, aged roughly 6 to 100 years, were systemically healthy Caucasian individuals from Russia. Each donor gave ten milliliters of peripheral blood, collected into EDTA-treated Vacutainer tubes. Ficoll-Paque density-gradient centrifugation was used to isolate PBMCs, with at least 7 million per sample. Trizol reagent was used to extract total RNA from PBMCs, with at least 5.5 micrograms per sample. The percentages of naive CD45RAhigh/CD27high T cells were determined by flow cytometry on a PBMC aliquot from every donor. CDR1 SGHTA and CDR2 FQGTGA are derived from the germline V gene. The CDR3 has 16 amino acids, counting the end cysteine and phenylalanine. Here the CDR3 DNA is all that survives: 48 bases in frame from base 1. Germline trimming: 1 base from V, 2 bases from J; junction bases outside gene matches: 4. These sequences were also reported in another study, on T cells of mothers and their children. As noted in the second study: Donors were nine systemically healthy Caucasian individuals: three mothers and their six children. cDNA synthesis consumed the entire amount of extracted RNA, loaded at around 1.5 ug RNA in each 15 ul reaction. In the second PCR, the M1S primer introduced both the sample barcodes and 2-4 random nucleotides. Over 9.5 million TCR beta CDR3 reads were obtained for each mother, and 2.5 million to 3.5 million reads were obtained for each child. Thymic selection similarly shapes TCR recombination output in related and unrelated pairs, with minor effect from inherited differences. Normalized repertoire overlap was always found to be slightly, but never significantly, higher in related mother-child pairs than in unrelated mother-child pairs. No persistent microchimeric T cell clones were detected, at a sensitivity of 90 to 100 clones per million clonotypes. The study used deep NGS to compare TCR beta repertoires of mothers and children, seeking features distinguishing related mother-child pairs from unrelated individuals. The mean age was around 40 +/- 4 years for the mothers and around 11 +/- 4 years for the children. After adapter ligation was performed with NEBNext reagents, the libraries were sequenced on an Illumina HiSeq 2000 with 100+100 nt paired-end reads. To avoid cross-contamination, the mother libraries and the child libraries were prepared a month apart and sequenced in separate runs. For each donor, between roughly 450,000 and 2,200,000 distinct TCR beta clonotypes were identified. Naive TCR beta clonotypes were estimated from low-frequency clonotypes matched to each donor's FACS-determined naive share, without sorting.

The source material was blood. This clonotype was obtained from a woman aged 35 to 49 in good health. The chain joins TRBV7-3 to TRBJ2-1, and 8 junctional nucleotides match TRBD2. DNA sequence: TGTGCCAGCAGCTTAAATCCGGGACTAGCCTACAATGAGCAGTTCTTC. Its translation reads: CASSLNPGLAYNEQFF.